Below, one T cell receptor beta chain is given with its context. Its specificity is unknown. This specimen belongs to a study of shared clonotypes between healthy human individuals. Study-level findings and limits: A generally larger estimated richness was seen in naive subsets than in memory subsets.

Libraries were prepared by immunoSEQ multiplex PCR; TCRdb keeps only in-frame clonotypes and omits some of them. The repertoire includes more than 2,000,000 clones, 85% to 95% of them detected once, and 0.39% sits in the top ten. Germline-derived CDR1 and CDR2 are MNHNS and SASEGT. Trimming removed 3 bases at V and 0 bases at J, with 9 bases between. The CDR3 runs 15 residues. What was sequenced was naive CD4+ T cells from PBMCs. Subset described: CD45RA+ positively selected. The origin of this receptor is a man younger than 30 in good health. Some clones in this sample may be carry-over from other donors' samples. This rearrangement joins TRBV6-1 to TRBJ2-1; unclear D gene. In nucleotides, the CDR3 is TGTGCCAGCAGTGATGGGCACAGCTCCTACAATGAGCAGTTCTTC. Its translation is CASSDGHSSYNEQFF.